One and the same sample provided the 16 T cell receptor beta chains below, sequenced in a study of regulatory T cells in long-lasting Graves disease. Regarding time point: newly diagnosed GD, antithyroid drugs for less than 3 months. PBMC RNA was the source of the TCR library. Arm-PCR of CDR3 regions with iRepertoire HTBI primers generated TCR beta libraries. TCRdb used MiXCR to reprocess the multiplex PCR reads, holding one entry per CDR3 protein. This sample has 400,000 to 500,000 distinct CDR3 sequences, with about 15% found just once. The sample was also linked to a second study, of T cells in Graves' hyperthyroidism and ophthalmopathy.

The sequences come from peripheral blood mononuclear cells (PBMCs), collected at new diagnosis, from a patient treated with antithyroid drugs. The receptors were sampled from a woman in her twenties or thirties with Graves disease.

The sample holds many counts of this clonotype. The gene calls are TRBV30 and TRBJ2-1, with D perhaps assigned TRBD1 or TRBD2 (5 bases each). The CDR3 spans 13 residues. V shed 2 bases and J shed 8 bases, with 13 bases lying between them. Per the germline V gene, CDR1 is GTSNPN and CDR2 is SVGIG (reference sequence). The CDR3 here is CAWSQTGRHEQFF. CDR3 coding DNA: TGTGCCTGGAGTCAAACGGGACGTCATGAGCAGTTCTTC.

This clonotype was detected a few times. This chain uses TRBV9 with TRBJ2-3; 7 bases align to TRBD2. V shed 2 bases, J shed 3 bases, and the junction held 6 bases outside the gene matches. Germline loops: CDR1 SGDLS, CDR2 YYNGEE. CDR3 length equals 15 residues. The CDR3 nucleotides are TGTGCCAGCAGCGTTGCGGGAGCGAGGACAGATACGCAGTATTTT. Translating gives CASSVAGARTDTQYF.

V gene TRBV6-2 or TRBV6-3 combines with J gene TRBJ2-3; 8 nucleotides align to TRBD2. The CDR3 is made up of 14 amino acids. V trimming: 11 bases; J trimming: 3 bases; junction bases outside the gene matches: 10. Germline CDR1 is MNHEY and CDR2 is SVGEGT. The CDR3 DNA reads as TGTGCCTTTTCCCGGGAGGGAGGAACAGATACGCAGTATTTT. It codes for CAFSREGGTDTQYF.

CDR3 bases: TGTGCCAGCAGCAGAGACGGTTCGACCTACGAGCAGTACTTC. Its translation is CASSRDGSTYEQYF. The chain joins TRBV7-9 to TRBJ2-7; D not certain. Germline values: CDR1 SEHNR, CDR2 FQNEAQ (reference sequence). Trimming took off 5 bases at V and 2 bases at J, with 13 bases between the two ends. The CDR3 is 14 residues long.

This clonotype occurred a few times. The DNA for the CDR3 is TGTGCCAGCTCACCCCTGGGGGTAGCGTCTGCCGAGCAGTACTTC. Its protein product is CASSPLGVASAEQYF. V gene TRBV18 combines with J gene TRBJ2-7; TRBD1 or TRBD2 may be the D gene (5 bases each). Germline V gene data show CDR1 as KGHSH and CDR2 as LQKENI. V dropped 3 bases and J dropped 6 bases, with 18 bases sitting between them. This CDR3 contains 15 residues.

This clonotype appeared many times. The CDR3 protein is CASSLLVGDTQYF. DNA for the CDR3: TGTGCCAGCAGCTTACTAGTAGGAGATACGCAGTATTTT. The chain recombines TRBV3-1 with TRBJ2-3, with TRBD2 as a possible D gene (5 bases). Germline loops: CDR1 LGHDT, CDR2 YNNKEL (reference sequence). CDR3 length: 13 residues. V lost 5 bases and J 5 bases, leaving 11 bases between the germline ends.

Regarding this clonotype: The germline gene is not matched at one end of the junction; a read error may be the cause. The CDR3 here is CASNLSSGRTSETQYF. The CDR3 DNA follows: TGTGCCAGCAACTTATCTAGCGGGAGGACTAGTGAGACCCAGTACTTC. The V call is TRBV7-9, the J call TRBJ2-5; TRBD2 matches at 11 bases. The germline V gene has CDR1 SEHNR and CDR2 FQNEAQ (reference sequence). The CDR3 is 16 residues long.

The V gene is TRBV2, the J gene TRBJ1-3; no firm D call. Germline assignment: CDR1 SNHLY and CDR2 FYNNEI. The CDR3 totals 14 residues. With 2 bases removed from V and 4 bases from J, the gap between germline ends came to 9 bases. This CDR3 is CASSESISGNTIYF. In DNA form, the CDR3 reads TGTGCCAGCAGTGAAAGCATCTCCGGAAACACCATATATTTT.

Many counts were recorded for this clonotype. The DNA of the CDR3 is TGTGCCAGCAGCTTAGGGGTTGGGACTAATGAAAAACTGTTTTTT. This translates into CASSLGVGTNEKLFF. J is TRBJ1-4 and V is TRBV13; D not resolved. Germline CDR1 and CDR2: PRHDT and FYEKMQ (reference sequence). The CDR3 has 15 amino acids. The V and J ends lost 0 bases and 2 bases respectively, with 7 bases between them.

The V call is TRBV12-3 or TRBV12-4, the J call TRBJ2-2; 9 bases are a match to TRBD1. Germline trimming cut 6 bases from V and 8 bases from J; bases unmatched to any gene: 7. The length of the CDR3 is 14 residues. The CDR3 protein is CASRTQGAYGELFF. The CDR3 nucleotides read TGTGCCAGCAGAACACAGGGGGCATATGGGGAGCTGTTTTTT.

The J gene is TRBJ2-3, the V gene TRBV29-1; 12 bases map to TRBD2. The V and J ends lost 6 bases and 4 bases, in that order; junction bases with no gene match: 11. The CDR3 covers 16 residues. The germline V gene has CDR1 SQVTM and CDR2 ANQGSEA. In DNA, the CDR3 is TGCAGCGTAGCCGGGACTAGCGGGCACGAAGCAGATACGCAGTATTTT. Protein product: CSVAGTSGHEADTQYF.

In its sample, this clonotype was seen many times. The chain's CDR3 is CASSLVPGPVSYNEQFF. Here the CDR3 DNA reads TGTGCCAGCAGCTTAGTCCCCGGACCCGTAAGCTACAATGAGCAGTTCTTC. The V and J genes are TRBV11-1 and TRBJ2-1; D is unclear. The V end was cut by 1 base, the J end by 3 bases, with 16 bases between. The CDR3 spans 17 residues. CDR1 SGHAT and CDR2 FQDESV come from the germline V gene (reference sequence). The complete variable domain, with remaining parts taken from reference TRBV11-1 and TRBJ2-1, reads EAEVAQSPRYKITEKSQAVAFWCDPISGHATLYWYRQILGQGPELLVQFQDESVVDDSQLPKDRFSAERLKGVDSTLKIQPAELGDSAMYLCASSLVPGPVSYNEQFFGPGTRLTVL.

This clonotype has ten or more counts. This chain connects TRBV30 to TRBJ1-5, with D tentatively TRBD1 (6 bases). Germline V gene sequence: CDR1 GTSNPN, CDR2 SVGIG (reference sequence). This CDR3 is 14 amino acids long. The V and J ends lost 1 base and 2 bases respectively, with 9 bases between them. This CDR3 reads CAWSGPGGNQPQHF. CDR3 nucleotide sequence: TGTGCCTGGAGTGGGCCAGGGGGCAATCAGCCCCAGCATTTT.

This clonotype was seen repeatedly, ten times or more. The V gene is TRBV13, the J gene TRBJ2-3; D not certain. V was pared by 3 bases and J by 5 bases, with 6 bases between. The CDR3 sequence is 12 residues long. Germline V gene sequence: CDR1 PRHDT, CDR2 FYEKMQ (reference sequence). CDR3: CASSLAQDTQYF. The DNA for the CDR3 is TGTGCCAGCAGCTTGGCCCAAGATACGCAGTATTTT.

This chain connects TRBV4-2 to TRBJ1-1, with TRBD1 matching 7 bases. V dropped 0 bases and J dropped 5; count of bases not matched to a gene: 6. Germline-derived CDR1 and CDR2 are LGHNA and YNFKEQ. This CDR3 has 15 residues. CDR3 sequence reads: CASSQDWLQGTEAFF. CDR3 coding DNA: TGTGCCAGCAGCCAAGATTGGCTACAGGGGACTGAAGCTTTCTTT.

The rearrangement uses TRBV6-6 and TRBJ2-1; unclear D gene. Trimming took off 0 bases at V and 9 bases at J, with 3 bases between the two ends. The CDR3 is made up of 11 amino acids. Germline V lookup: CDR1 MNHNY, CDR2 SVGAGI (reference sequence). The CDR3, as DNA: TGTGCCAGCAGTTACTCGGGTGAGCAGTTCTTC. Residues: CASSYSGEQFF.